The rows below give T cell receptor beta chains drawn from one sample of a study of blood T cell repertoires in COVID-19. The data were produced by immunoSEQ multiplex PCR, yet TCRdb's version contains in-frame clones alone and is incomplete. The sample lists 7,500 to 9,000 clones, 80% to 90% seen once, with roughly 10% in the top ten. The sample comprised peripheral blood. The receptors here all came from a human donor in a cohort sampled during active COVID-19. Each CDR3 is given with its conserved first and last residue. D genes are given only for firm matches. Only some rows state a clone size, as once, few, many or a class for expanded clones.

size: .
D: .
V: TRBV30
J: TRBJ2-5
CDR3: CAWTVGIGGRQETQYF
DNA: TGTGCCTGGACCGTTGGGATCGGGGGTAGACAAGAGACCCAGTACTTC

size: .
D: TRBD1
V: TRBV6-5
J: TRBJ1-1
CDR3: CASRAGTANTEAFF
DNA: TGTGCCAGCAGGGCCGGGACAGCGAACACTGAAGCTTTCTTT

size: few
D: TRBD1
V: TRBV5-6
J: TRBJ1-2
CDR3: CASSPEGAQGNYGYTF
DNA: TGTGCCAGCAGCCCCGAGGGGGCACAGGGGAACTATGGCTACACCTTC

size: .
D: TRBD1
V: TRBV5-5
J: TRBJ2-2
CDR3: CASSWTGLGTGELFF
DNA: TGTGCCAGCAGCTGGACAGGGTTGGGGACCGGGGAGCTGTTTTTT

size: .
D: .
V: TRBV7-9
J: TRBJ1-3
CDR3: CASSLGQSSGNTIYF
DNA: TGTGCCAGCAGCTTAGGACAGAGCTCTGGAAACACCATATATTTT

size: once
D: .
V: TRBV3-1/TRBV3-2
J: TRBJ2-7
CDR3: CASSHAGEQYF
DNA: TGTGCCAGCAGCCACGCCGGCGAGCAGTACTTC

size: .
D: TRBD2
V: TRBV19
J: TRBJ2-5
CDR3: CASSSSGGAGKTQYF
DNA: TGTGCCAGTAGTTCCAGCGGGGGGGCCGGAAAGACCCAGTACTTC

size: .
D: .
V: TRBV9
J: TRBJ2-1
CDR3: CASTAEGLNEQFF
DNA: TGTGCCAGCACCGCCGAGGGATTAAATGAGCAGTTCTTC

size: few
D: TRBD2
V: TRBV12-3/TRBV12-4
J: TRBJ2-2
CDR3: CASGGDLRGELFF
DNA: TGTGCCAGCGGGGGGGACTTACGAGGGGAGCTGTTTTTT

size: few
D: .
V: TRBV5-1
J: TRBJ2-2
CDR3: CASSLRQANTGELFF
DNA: TGCGCCAGCAGCTTGAGGCAGGCGAACACCGGGGAGCTGTTTTTT

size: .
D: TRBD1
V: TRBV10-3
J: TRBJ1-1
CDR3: CAITGTENTEAFF
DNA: TGTGCCATCACCGGGACAGAGAACACTGAAGCTTTCTTT

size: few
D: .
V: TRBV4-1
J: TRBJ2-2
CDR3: CASSQVQGVSTGELFF
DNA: TGCGCCAGCAGCCAAGTTCAGGGCGTGAGCACCGGGGAGCTGTTTTTT

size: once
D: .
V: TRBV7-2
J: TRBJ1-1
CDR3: CASTRDSNTEAFF
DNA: TGTGCCAGCACCCGCGACAGTAACACTGAAGCTTTCTTT

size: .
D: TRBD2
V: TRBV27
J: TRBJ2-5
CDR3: CASRVSGGRWETQYF
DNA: TGTGCCAGCAGGGTATCAGGCGGGAGATGGGAGACCCAGTACTTC

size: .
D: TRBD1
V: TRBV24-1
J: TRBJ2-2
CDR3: CATSDLNRGTGELFF
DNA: TGTGCCACCAGTGATTTGAACAGGGGGACCGGGGAGCTGTTTTTT

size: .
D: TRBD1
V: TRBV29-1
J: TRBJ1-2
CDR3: CSVGQGPNYGYTF
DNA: TGCAGCGTAGGACAGGGTCCTAACTATGGCTACACCTTC

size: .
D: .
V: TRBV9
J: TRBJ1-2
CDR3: CASSINRAGNYGYTF
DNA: TGTGCCAGCAGCATAAACAGGGCTGGTAACTATGGCTACACCTTC